The 28 T cell receptor beta chains below come from one sample, sequenced in a study of T cells in Graves' hyperthyroidism and ophthalmopathy. TCR beta CDR3 regions were amplified from RNA. HTBI primers drove first-round RT-PCR of the TCR CDR3. TCRdb fed the multiplex PCR reads into MiXCR, producing one record per CDR3 protein. This sample yields under 200,000 distinct CDR3 sequences, of which just under 9.5% are seen a single time; roughly 23% belongs to the top ten. The sequenced sample consisted of blood. The receptor source for this set is a woman under 30 with Graves' hyperthyroidism that later progressed to Graves' ophthalmopathy.

This clonotype was observed many times. The chain uses TRBV28 and TRBJ2-7; 7 bases agree with TRBD2. This CDR3 comprises 13 residues. The ends lost 5 bases at V and 2 bases at J; junction bases unmatched: 3. Germline loops: CDR1 MDHEN, CDR2 SYDVKM. The CDR3 coding sequence is TGTGCCAGCAGTAGGGAGGGGCCCTACGAGCAGTACTTC. Its protein is CASSREGPYEQYF.

This clonotype was picked up a small number of times. DNA of the CDR3: TGTGCCAGCAGCCTGACTAGCGGTTACGAGCAGTACTTC. Amino acid sequence: CASSLTSGYEQYF. The chain carries TRBV6-1 and TRBJ2-7, with 9 bases that match TRBD2. The CDR3 is made up of 13 amino acids. Germline trimming cut 6 bases from V and 4 bases from J; bases unmatched to any gene: 4. Germline V gene data show CDR1 as MNHNS and CDR2 as SASEGT.

This clonotype was counted many times. Here the CDR3 reads CAAKPSGEDTQYF. The CDR3, as DNA: TGTGCCGCGAAACCATCAGGGGAGGATACGCAGTATTTT. This chain connects TRBV19 to TRBJ2-3, with D tentatively TRBD1 (6 bases). Germline V CDR1 and CDR2: LNHDA, SQIVND (reference sequence). This CDR3 comprises 13 residues. V shed 11 bases and J shed 6 bases, with 18 bases lying between them.

The genes are TRBV20-1 and TRBJ2-7; maybe TRBD1 (6 bases). Per the germline V gene, CDR1 is DFQATT and CDR2 is SNEGSKA (reference sequence). Deletions cut 6 bases from V and 5 bases from J, with 14 bases between. The CDR3 covers 12 residues. CDR3 in DNA: TGCAGTGCGGGCCACAGGGCGGACGAGCAGTACTTC. Translated: CSAGHRADEQYF.

This clonotype was counted a single time. The germline gene is not matched at one end of the junction; a read error may be the cause. The chain is built from TRBV13 and TRBJ2-3; D is uncertain. The CDR3 runs 15 residues. The germline V gene has CDR1 PRHDT and CDR2 FYEKMQ (reference sequence). CDR3 amino acids: CAGSLAENWSDTQYF. Here the CDR3 DNA reads TGTGCCGGCAGCTTAGCAGAGAATTGGTCAGATACGCAGTATTTT. The complete variable domain, with remaining parts taken from reference TRBV13 and TRBJ2-3, reads AAGVIQSPRHLIKEKRETATLKCYPIPRHDTVYWYQQGPGQDPQFLISFYEKMQSDKGSIPDRFSAQQFSDYHSELNMSSLELGDSALYFCAGSLAENWSDTQYFGPGTRLTVL.

This clonotype has ten or more counts. The chain joins TRBV6-1 to TRBJ1-5; 7 nucleotides align to TRBD1. CDR1 and CDR2 (germline): MNHNS, SASEGT. This CDR3 is 14 amino acids long. The junction had 9 bases not matched to a gene; V was cut back by 5 bases and J by 8 bases. CDR3 sequence (DNA): TGTGCCAGCAGTCTTACAGGGGAGGGGGAGCCCCAGCATTTT. Amino acid sequence: CASSLTGEGEPQHF.

This clonotype was seen repeatedly, ten times or more. V usage is TRBV24-1 and J usage is TRBJ2-1; D might be TRBD1 (7 bases). The CDR3 is 12 residues long. V was shortened by 4 bases and J by 11 bases, with 11 bases between the two germline ends. Germline V lookup: CDR1 KGHDR, CDR2 SFDVKD. The CDR3 here is CATSDQGGKQFF. In DNA form, the CDR3 reads TGTGCCACCAGTGACCAGGGGGGCAAGCAGTTCTTC.

Many counts were recorded for this clonotype. The chain links TRBV6-2 or TRBV6-3 to TRBJ2-1; 10 bases are a match to TRBD2. With 5 bases clipped from V and 2 bases from J, the junction kept 3 bases outside the gene matches. Germline V CDR1 and CDR2: MNHEY, SVGEGT. The CDR3 sequence is 15 residues long. The CDR3 region is CASSTSGKTYNEQFF. The CDR3 DNA reads TGTGCCAGCAGTACTAGCGGGAAAACCTACAATGAGCAGTTCTTC.

This clonotype was detected many times. As DNA, the CDR3 is TGTGCCAGCAGCCAACGCCGGGACAGGGGAGACGAGCAGTACTTC. It is translated as CASSQRRDRGDEQYF. The J gene is TRBJ2-7, the V gene TRBV3-1; 10 bases match TRBD1. The trim removed 2 bases at V and 5 bases at J, leaving 6 bases unmatched. In germline, CDR1 is LGHDT, CDR2 YNNKEL (reference sequence). This CDR3 is built from 15 residues.

This clonotype has a count of ten or more. The chain combines TRBV19 with TRBJ2-5, with D hard to call. Germline lookup yields CDR1 LNHDA and CDR2 SQIVND (reference sequence). The germline V and J ends were trimmed by 3 bases and 3 bases, with 5 bases remaining between them. The CDR3 loop spans 12 amino acids. The DNA for the CDR3 is TGTGCCAGTAGTATCGGCAAAGAGACCCAGTACTTC. This translates into CASSIGKETQYF.

This clonotype was seen only a few times. Germline and junction disagree at one end, which may indicate a read error. The V gene is TRBV11-2, the J gene TRBJ2-1; 7 bases align to TRBD2. Germline CDR1 and CDR2: SGHAT and FQNNGV. CDR3 length: 15 amino acids. The CDR3 region is CASSGPGGRGIEQLF. CDR3 DNA: TGTGCCAGCAGCGGCCCGGGCGGGAGAGGTATTGAGCAGCTCTTC. The entire variable domain, with the rest obtained from reference TRBV11-2 and TRBJ2-1, is as follows: EAGVAQSPRYKIIEKRQSVAFWCNPISGHATLYWYQQILGQGPKLLIQFQNNGVVDDSQLPKDRFSAERLKGVDSTLKIQPAKLEDSAVYLCASSGPGGRGIEQLFGPGTRLTVL.

In its sample, this clonotype was seen many times. The V gene is TRBV2, the J gene TRBJ2-2; weak D call: TRBD2 (5 bases). V was clipped by 2 bases and J by 0 bases, with 10 bases between them. This CDR3 region has 16 residues. Germline V CDR1 and CDR2: SNHLY, FYNNEI. DNA of the CDR3: TGTGCCAGCAGTGAATTTCAGGACTCGAACACCGGGGAGCTGTTTTTT. The encoded protein is CASSEFQDSNTGELFF.

There are many counts of this clonotype. The chain joins TRBV2 to TRBJ1-2; TRBD1 matches at 8 bases. The germline V gene has CDR1 SNHLY and CDR2 FYNNEI. There are 14 residues in the CDR3. The trim removed 6 bases at V and 6 bases at J, leaving 9 bases unmatched. The CDR3 nucleotides read TGTGCCAGCAGACAGGACAGGGATAGTCATGGCTACACCTTC. This translates into CASRQDRDSHGYTF.

This clonotype was observed many times. The rearrangement uses TRBV6-1 and TRBJ2-7; D tentatively reads TRBD1 or TRBD2 (5 bases each). CDR1 and CDR2 from the germline V gene are MNHNS and SASEGT. V was clipped by 3 bases and J by 0 bases, with 9 bases between them. This CDR3 contains 14 residues. The chain's CDR3 is CASSDWGNSYEQYF. As DNA, the CDR3 is TGTGCCAGCAGTGATTGGGGGAACTCCTACGAGCAGTACTTC.

This clonotype was detected a few times. This chain links TRBV9 with TRBJ2-7, with D possibly TRBD2 on 7 matching bases. Trimming removed 0 bases from V and 1 base from J, with 11 bases in between. Germline loops: CDR1 SGDLS, CDR2 YYNGEE. This CDR3 region has 15 residues. The CDR3 loop reads CASSVVGGGSYEQYF. For the CDR3, the DNA is TGTGCCAGCAGCGTAGTAGGGGGGGGGTCCTACGAGCAGTACTTC.

This clonotype was seen repeatedly, ten times or more. The V call is TRBV10-3, the J call TRBJ1-1; 8 nucleotides match TRBD1. V dropped 6 bases and J dropped 6; count of bases not matched to a gene: 6. The CDR3 totals 13 residues. CDR1 is ENHRY and CDR2 is SYGVKD in the germline V gene. The DNA for the CDR3 is TGTGCCATCAGGACACAGGGGGATTCTGAAGCTTTCTTT. It codes for CAIRTQGDSEAFF.

This clonotype has ten or more counts. The rearrangement joins TRBV3-1 to TRBJ2-7, with 9 bases fitting TRBD2. V gave up 3 bases and J gave up 2 bases; unmatched junction bases: 8. Germline assignment: CDR1 LGHDT and CDR2 YNNKEL (reference sequence). CDR3 length equals 16 residues. The DNA for the CDR3 is TGTGCCAGCAGCCAGGCCATAGCGGGAGCGGCCTACGAGCAGTACTTC. Its protein product is CASSQAIAGAAYEQYF.

This clonotype was detected only a few times. The chain uses TRBV10-1 and TRBJ2-2, with a possible D match to TRBD1 (5 bases). The CDR3 runs to 13 residues. Trimming took 4 bases from V and 3 from J, leaving 6 bases between them. Germline loops: CDR1 WNHNN, CDR2 SYGVQD (reference sequence). The DNA for the CDR3 is TGCGCCAGCAGTGGACAGTACACCGGGGAGCTGTTTTTT. Its translation: CASSGQYTGELFF.

A word on this clonotype: A read error may produce the germline difference seen at one junction end. V and J are TRBV18 and TRBJ2-1, with TRBD2 matching 11 bases. Germline V gives CDR1 KGHSH, CDR2 LQKENI. This CDR3 has 18 residues. The CDR3, as DNA: TGTGCCAGCTCACCACTTCCAACGCTAGCGGGAGGTAATAATGGGCAGTTCTTC. Protein sequence: CASSPLPTLAGGNNGQFF.

This clonotype was counted at least ten times. This rearrangement joins TRBV24-1 to TRBJ2-3; TRBD1 aligns across 7 bases. With V trimmed by 9 bases and J by 2 bases, 10 bases remained unmatched. Germline CDR1 and CDR2: KGHDR and SFDVKD. The CDR3 spans 15 residues. The CDR3 DNA is TGTGCCACCCCCCAAGACAGGGTTGACACAGATACGCAGTATTTT. Its protein product is CATPQDRVDTDTQYF.

This clonotype was recorded at least ten times. V is TRBV11-2 and J is TRBJ2-5; 8 nucleotides align to TRBD2. The V segment lost 1 base and the J segment 4 bases; nucleotides outside the gene matches: 11. Per the germline V gene, CDR1 is SGHAT and CDR2 is FQNNGV. The CDR3 extends over 17 amino acids. CDR3 residues: CASSLVTGGAVSETQYF. The CDR3 bases are TGTGCCAGCAGCTTAGTGACCGGGGGGGCCGTATCAGAGACCCAGTACTTC.

This chain connects TRBV4-1 to TRBJ2-5; TRBD1 matches 7 bases. The CDR3 has 12 amino acids. J lost 12 bases, V lost 2 bases, and 6 bases had no gene match. CDR1 MGHRA and CDR2 YSYEKL come from the germline V gene. CDR3 bases: TGCGCCAGCAGCCAAAGGGGAGACAGGGAGTACTTC. It is translated as CASSQRGDREYF.

This clonotype was recorded at least ten times. The genes are TRBV20-1 and TRBJ1-6; D is possibly TRBD1 (6 bases). The CDR3 totals 14 residues. V lost 0 bases, J lost 10 bases, and 13 bases lay in between. Germline V gene lookup returns CDR1 DFQATT and CDR2 SNEGSKA (reference sequence). The DNA for the CDR3 is TGCAGTGCTAGAGAGGCGGGGGCGCGATCACCCCTCCACTTT. Amino acids: CSAREAGARSPLHF.

The chain joins TRBV15 to TRBJ2-7, with 10 bases that match TRBD1. The V gene end was trimmed by 6 bases and the J gene end by 4 bases; junction bases not matched to a gene: 9. Germline V CDR1 and CDR2: LNHNV, YYDKDF (reference sequence). This CDR3 contains 15 residues. The CDR3 is CATSLGGQGYYEQYF. CDR3 bases: TGTGCCACCAGTCTCGGGGGACAGGGGTATTACGAGCAGTACTTC.

For the CDR3, the DNA is TGTGCCAGCAGCACTAGAAACAGGGAGTACGAGCAGTACTTC. This translates into CASSTRNREYEQYF. This chain connects TRBV5-4 to TRBJ2-7, with a possible D match to TRBD1 (6 bases). V was pared by 4 bases and J by 4 bases, with 15 bases between. The CDR3 extends over 14 amino acids. Germline CDR1 is SGHNT and CDR2 is YYREEE (reference sequence).

This clonotype was found many times. The rearrangement joins TRBV27 to TRBJ1-5; D is possibly TRBD1 (6 bases). Germline V gene sequence: CDR1 MNHEY, CDR2 SMNVEV (reference sequence). The CDR3 covers 14 residues. Trimming removed 1 base at V and 6 bases at J, with 10 bases between. The CDR3 is CASSLFGGTQPQHF. In DNA form, the CDR3 reads TGTGCCAGCAGTTTATTCGGGGGCACTCAGCCCCAGCATTTT.

The J gene is TRBJ2-2, the V gene TRBV27, with TRBD1 as a possible D gene (6 bases). This CDR3 has 13 residues. The germline CDR1 and CDR2 sequences are MNHEY and SMNVEV (reference sequence). V lost 7 bases, J lost 6 bases, and 12 bases lay in between. The CDR3 DNA is TGTGCCAGCACTACCTGGGGGCCCGGGGAGCTGTTTTTT. This gives the protein CASTTWGPGELFF.

This clonotype was observed once. The genes are TRBV6-2 or TRBV6-3 and TRBJ1-6; 8 bases line up with TRBD1. There are 15 residues in the CDR3. The germline V gene encodes CDR1 MNHEY and CDR2 SVGEGT. Trimming took 6 bases from V and 5 from J; bases not matched to a gene: 6. The CDR3 nucleotides are TGTGCCAGCAGGACTGGACAGGGAAATAATTCACCCCTCCACTTT. It codes for CASRTGQGNNSPLHF.